The 4 T cell receptor beta chains reported below all come from one sample, sequenced in a study of cytomegalovirus exposure and HLA in healthy donors. Only in-frame clones appear in the TCRdb table, and some are missing; sequencing was by immunoSEQ multiplex PCR. In the table there are over 250,000 clones, 86% of which are singletons. The sequencing input was PBMCs. The origin of the receptors is a woman younger than 35 in good health and CMV-seronegative.

The chain has TRBV2 and TRBJ1-5; 10 nucleotides align to TRBD1. V trimming: 6 bases; J trimming: 0 bases; junction bases outside the gene matches: 23. Germline assignment: CDR1 SNHLY and CDR2 FYNNEI. There are 22 residues in the CDR3. The CDR3 DNA sequence: TGTGCCAGCAGGTCTACCTTTCTTGCGACAGGGGGCCAAGGCAATAGCAATCAGCCCCAGCATTTT. It codes for CASRSTFLATGGQGNSNQPQHF.

The genes are TRBV4-3 and TRBJ1-1; D perhaps matches TRBD1 (5 bases). The germline V gene encodes CDR1 LGHNA and CDR2 YSLEER. V lost 4 bases, J lost 5 bases, and 17 bases lay in between. This CDR3 contains 15 residues. CDR3 DNA: TGCGCCAGCAGCCTCTCACAGGCCCCGAGGACTGAAGCTTTCTTT. This translates into CASSLSQAPRTEAFF.

V is TRBV6-6 and J is TRBJ1-5; 10 positions match TRBD1. Germline CDR1 is MNHNY and CDR2 is SVGAGI (reference sequence). The trim removed 6 bases at V and 1 base at J, leaving 3 bases unmatched. The length of the CDR3 is 15 residues. This chain's CDR3 is CASRKGQGSNQPQHF. The DNA for the CDR3 is TGTGCCAGCAGAAAGGGACAGGGGAGCAATCAGCCCCAGCATTTT.

The rearrangement links TRBV28 to TRBJ2-5; weak D call: TRBD1 (5 bases). This CDR3 is built from 14 residues. Trimming removed 6 bases at V and 1 base at J, with 12 bases between. The germline CDR1 and CDR2 sequences are MDHEN and SYDVKM. The CDR3 DNA reads TGTGCCAGCAGACGCCCCGACAGCCAAGAGACCCAGTACTTC. Amino acids: CASRRPDSQETQYF.